One and the same sample provided the 26 T cell receptor beta chains below, sequenced in a study of blood T cell repertoires in COVID-19. Using immunoSEQ multiplex PCR, the repertoire was profiled, and TCRdb retains in-frame clones only, with some absent. In the table there are some 270,000 clones, 80% to 90% of which are singletons. The sequencing input was PBMCs or T cells enriched from blood (not recorded which). The receptors were sampled from a woman aged 30 to 39 who had recovered from COVID-19.

The rearrangement uses TRBV21-1 and TRBJ1-5. TRBV21-1 represents a pseudogene. This CDR3 is built from 14 residues. In nucleotides, the CDR3 is TGTGCCAGCAGGCCCCGACGGGGCAATCAGCCCCAGCATTTT. Protein sequence: CASRPRRGNQPQHF.

This clone was picked up a small number of times. The V gene is TRBV7-9, the J gene TRBJ1-1, with D possibly matching TRBD1 (6 bases). This CDR3 region has 14 residues. The V end was cut by 5 bases, the J end by 3 bases, with 13 bases between. Germline V gene sequence: CDR1 SEHNR, CDR2 FQNEAQ (reference sequence). The CDR3 loop is CASSAVGGHTEAFF. In nucleotides, the CDR3 is TGTGCCAGCAGCGCTGTCGGGGGGCACACTGAAGCTTTCTTT.

This rearrangement joins TRBV15 to TRBJ1-5, with 8 bases lining up with TRBD1. V shed 3 bases, J shed 6 bases, and the junction held 10 bases outside the gene matches. This CDR3 region has 16 residues. Germline loops: CDR1 LNHNV, CDR2 YYDKDF (reference sequence). The CDR3 reads CATSRDPGQVVQPQHF. CDR3 DNA sequence: TGTGCCACCAGCAGGGATCCGGGACAGGTCGTTCAGCCCCAGCATTTT.

The chain carries TRBV5-1 and TRBJ2-3; 13 positions match TRBD2. The CDR3 sequence is 17 residues long. V lost 4 bases to trimming and J lost 2 bases; unmatched junction nucleotides: 7. CDR1 is SGHRS and CDR2 is YFSETQ in the germline V gene. CDR3 protein: CASSGGTSGDFTDTQYF. As DNA, the CDR3 is TGCGCCAGCAGCGGGGGGACTAGCGGGGACTTCACAGATACGCAGTATTTT.

The chain carries TRBV6-5 and TRBJ2-7, with D maybe TRBD2 (5 bases). Germline loops: CDR1 MNHEY, CDR2 SVGAGI. Trimming removed 0 bases at V and 4 bases at J, with 10 bases between. The CDR3 extends over 14 amino acids. CDR3: CASSYSNPGYEQYF. As DNA, the CDR3 is TGTGCCAGCAGTTACTCTAACCCGGGATACGAGCAGTACTTC.

This chain links TRBV7-9 with TRBJ2-7, with D maybe TRBD1 (5 bases). Germline V gives CDR1 SEHNR, CDR2 FQNEAQ (reference sequence). V was clipped by 4 bases and J by 3 bases, with 19 bases between them. This CDR3 comprises 16 residues. CDR3 in amino acids: CASSSTIGQGFYEQYF. CDR3 DNA sequence: TGTGCCAGCAGCTCTACGATTGGTCAGGGTTTCTACGAGCAGTACTTC.

The V gene is TRBV7-8, the J gene TRBJ2-1; 9 bases are a match to TRBD2. CDR3 size: 15 residues. The V segment lost 5 bases and the J segment 2 bases; nucleotides outside the gene matches: 4. Looked up from germline, CDR1 is SGHVS and CDR2 is FQNEAQ. The CDR3 nucleotides are TGTGCCAGCAGCCGGACTAGCGCAGCCTACAATGAGCAGTTCTTC. Its translation is CASSRTSAAYNEQFF.

The genes are TRBV5-5 and TRBJ1-2; 8 positions agree with TRBD1. J was trimmed by 7 bases and V by 5 bases; bases with no gene match: 7. There are 13 residues in the CDR3. Germline V gene sequence: CDR1 SGHKS, CDR2 YYEKEE (reference sequence). As DNA, the CDR3 is TGTGCCAGCAGAGGACAGGGCCTGGCTGGCTACACCTTC. Its translation is CASRGQGLAGYTF.

The CDR3 sequence is CASSLDPDTGELFF. In nucleotides, the CDR3 is TGTGCCAGCAGCTTGGATCCGGACACCGGGGAGCTGTTTTTT. This sequence joins TRBV5-4 and TRBJ2-2; D is unclear. Germline CDR1 is SGHNT and CDR2 is YYREEE (reference sequence). V lost 0 bases and J 3 bases, leaving 6 bases between the germline ends. This CDR3 region has 14 residues.

V usage is TRBV11-2 and J usage is TRBJ2-5; the match to TRBD2 covers 7 bases. The CDR3 covers 18 residues. V lost 4 bases to trimming and J lost 5 bases; unmatched junction nucleotides: 19. Germline assignment: CDR1 SGHAT and CDR2 FQNNGV. As DNA, the CDR3 is TGTGCCAGCAGCTCGGAGAGGGAGGGCCGCCGGGTGAGGGAGACCCAGTACTTC. Its protein product is CASSSEREGRRVRETQYF.

This sequence joins TRBV5-1 and TRBJ2-3, with D possibly TRBD2 on 6 matching bases. Trimming stripped 5 bases from V and 8 bases from J, with 15 bases between. This CDR3 is built from 13 residues. Germline CDR1 is SGHRS and CDR2 is YFSETQ. Here the CDR3 DNA reads TGCGCCAGCAGGGAGGGGACTCCTGGTACGCAGTATTTT. It translates to CASREGTPGTQYF.

The V call is TRBV30, the J call TRBJ2-5, with 7 bases matching TRBD2. Germline CDR1 GTSNPN, CDR2 SVGIG (reference sequence). The CDR3 covers 14 residues. The trim removed 2 bases at V and 5 bases at J, leaving 8 bases unmatched. The CDR3 loop is CAWSPPRGRETQYF. The CDR3 DNA is TGTGCCTGGAGTCCCCCGCGGGGGAGGGAGACCCAGTACTTC. The variable domain in full, completed from reference TRBV30 and TRBJ2-5, reads SQTIHQWPATLVQPVGSPLSLECTVEGTSNPNLYWYRQAAGRGLQLLFYSVGIGQISSEVPQNLSASRPQDRQFILSSKKLLLSDSGFYLCAWSPPRGRETQYFGPGTRLLVL.

The rearrangement links TRBV11-2 to TRBJ1-5; no reliable D call. Germline V gene lookup returns CDR1 SGHAT and CDR2 FQNNGV. The CDR3 runs 13 residues. V was shortened by 2 bases and J by 6 bases, with 8 bases between the two germline ends. This chain's CDR3 is CASSLSFLQPQHF. CDR3 DNA: TGTGCCAGCAGCTTATCTTTCCTTCAGCCCCAGCATTTT.

Concerning this clone: This specimen includes other DNA sequences encoding the same CDR3. The CDR3 reads CASSYSSRGQPQHF. The CDR3 nucleotides are TGTGCCAGCAGTTACTCCTCCCGGGGACAGCCCCAGCATTTT. V is TRBV6-5 and J is TRBJ1-5; unclear D gene. V was cut by 0 bases and J by 7 bases, with 10 bases left in between. Germline V gene data show CDR1 as MNHEY and CDR2 as SVGAGI. There are 14 residues in the CDR3.

The chain joins TRBV10-3 to TRBJ1-6, with D tentatively TRBD1 (6 bases). Germline V gene lookup returns CDR1 ENHRY and CDR2 SYGVKD. The CDR3 spans 13 residues. Deletions cut 6 bases from V and 5 bases from J, with 8 bases between. The CDR3 DNA is TGTGCCATCAGGGGGGCGGATAATTCACCCCTCCACTTT. Translated: CAIRGADNSPLHF.

The genes are TRBV5-1 and TRBJ2-7; 8 bases are a match to TRBD1. V dropped 2 bases and J dropped 4; count of bases not matched to a gene: 2. Germline CDR1 is SGHRS and CDR2 is YFSETQ. This CDR3 spans 13 amino acids. The CDR3 loop reads CASSFRGRYEQYF. CDR3 coding DNA: TGCGCCAGCAGCTTCAGGGGGCGATACGAGCAGTACTTC.

The sample holds a few counts of this clone. In DNA, the CDR3 is TGTGCCAGCAGCTCAAGAATAATGCAGGGTCTACGTTACAATGAGCAGTTCTTC. Translating gives CASSSRIMQGLRYNEQFF. This chain joins TRBV7-9 and TRBJ2-1, with a weak D call TRBD1 (5 bases). V lost 4 bases, J lost 4 bases, and 23 bases lay in between. CDR1 and CDR2 (germline): SEHNR, FQNEAQ (reference sequence). The CDR3 spans 18 residues.

This chain links TRBV12-3 or TRBV12-4 with TRBJ1-1; D uncertain. CDR3 size: 13 residues. Between the trimmed V and J ends, which lost 6 bases and 1 base, there was a span of 9 bases. The CDR3 DNA reads TGTGCCAGCAGCCCTGAGTGGAACACTGAAGCTTTCTTT. Translating it yields CASSPEWNTEAFF.

The V call is TRBV11-3, the J call TRBJ2-7; 8 nucleotides line up with TRBD2. Per germline, CDR1 SGHNT and CDR2 YENEEA. The CDR3 loop spans 13 amino acids. J was trimmed by 3 bases and V by 5 bases; bases with no gene match: 3. The CDR3 region has the DNA TGTGCCAGCAGCACGGGAGGGAGCTACGAGCAGTACTTC. Translation gives CASSTGGSYEQYF.

This clone was observed a handful of times. The chain joins TRBV3-1 (or the pseudogene TRBV3-2) to TRBJ1-1; D is undetermined. This CDR3 comprises 11 residues. CDR1 and CDR2 (germline): LGHDT, YNNKEL (reference sequence). V was trimmed by 4 bases and J by 4 bases, leaving 4 bases between them. The CDR3 protein is CASSLATEAFF. As DNA, the CDR3 is TGTGCCAGCAGCCTGGCCACTGAAGCTTTCTTT.

V gene TRBV19 combines with J gene TRBJ2-7, with 9 bases lining up with TRBD2. Germline lookup yields CDR1 LNHDA and CDR2 SQIVND (reference sequence). CDR3 size: 14 residues. The ends lost 7 bases at V and 0 bases at J; junction bases unmatched: 4. CDR3 DNA: TGTGCCAGTACTAGCGGGGCAAGCTCCTACGAGCAGTACTTC. Its protein product is CASTSGASSYEQYF. Full variable domain (rest looked up from reference TRBV19 and TRBJ2-7): DGGITQSPKYLFRKEGQNVTLSCEQNLNHDAMYWYRQDPGQGLRLIYYSQIVNDFQKGDIAEGYSVSREKKESFPLTVTSAQKNPTAFYLCASTSGASSYEQYFGPGTRLTVT.

This chain links TRBV2 with TRBJ1-2; weak D call: TRBD1 (5 bases). CDR3 length: 12 residues. The V gene lost 8 bases and the J gene lost 2 bases, with 9 bases spanning the gap. The V gene's germline CDR1 is SNHLY and CDR2 FYNNEI. As DNA, the CDR3 is TGTGCCAGCCGGGGACTGAACTATGGCTACACCTTC. Translation: CASRGLNYGYTF.

The chain recombines TRBV7-8 with TRBJ1-1; 7 bases fit TRBD1. The length of the CDR3 is 13 residues. Germline CDR1 is SGHVS and CDR2 is FQNEAQ. Trimming cost V 5 bases and J 7 bases; bases outside gene matches: 7. The CDR3 sequence is CASSLPGTDEAFF. DNA for the CDR3: TGTGCCAGCAGCCTGCCGGGGACAGATGAAGCTTTCTTT.

The chain links TRBV3-1 (or the pseudogene TRBV3-2) to TRBJ2-1; 8 bases are shared with TRBD2. The CDR3 extends over 18 amino acids. The ends lost 0 bases at V and 9 bases at J; junction bases unmatched: 16. CDR1 is LGHDT and CDR2 is YNNKEL in the germline V gene (reference sequence). For the CDR3, the DNA is TGTGCCAGCAGCCAAGATCCCGGGGGGGACCCGGTGGCGGGTGAGCAGTTCTTC. This translates into CASSQDPGGDPVAGEQFF.

This clone appeared a single time. The rearrangement uses TRBV27 and TRBJ2-7, with D unclear. The CDR3 totals 12 residues. Germline lookup yields CDR1 MNHEY and CDR2 SMNVEV (reference sequence). V gave up 8 bases and J gave up 1 base, with 9 bases separating them. CDR3 residues: CASGHESYEQYF. CDR3 DNA sequence: TGTGCCAGCGGTCACGAGTCCTACGAGCAGTACTTC.

The chain carries TRBV30 and TRBJ1-1, with D maybe TRBD1 (6 bases). The CDR3 length is 16 residues. CDR1 and CDR2 (germline): GTSNPN, SVGIG (reference sequence). With 4 bases removed from V and 5 bases from J, the gap between germline ends came to 23 bases. CDR3 DNA: TGTGCCTGGACCCGTTTTGCGTCCAGGGGAGGGACTGAAGCTTTCTTT. It is translated as CAWTRFASRGGTEAFF.